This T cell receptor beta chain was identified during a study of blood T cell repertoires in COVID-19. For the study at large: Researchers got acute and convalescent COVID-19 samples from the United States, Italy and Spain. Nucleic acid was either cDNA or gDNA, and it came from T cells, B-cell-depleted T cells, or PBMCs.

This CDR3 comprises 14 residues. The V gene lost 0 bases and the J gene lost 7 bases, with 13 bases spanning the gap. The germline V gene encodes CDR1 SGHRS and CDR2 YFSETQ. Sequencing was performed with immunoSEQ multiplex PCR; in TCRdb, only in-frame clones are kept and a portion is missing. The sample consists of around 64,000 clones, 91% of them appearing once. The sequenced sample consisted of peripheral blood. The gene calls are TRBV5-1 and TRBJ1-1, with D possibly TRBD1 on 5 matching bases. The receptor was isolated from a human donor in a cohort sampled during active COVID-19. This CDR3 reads CASSLVAGKNEAFF. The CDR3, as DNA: TGCGCCAGCAGCTTGGTAGCAGGGAAAAATGAAGCTTTCTTT. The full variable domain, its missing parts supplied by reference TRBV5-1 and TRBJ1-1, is KAGVTQTPRYLIKTRGQQVTLSCSPISGHRSVSWYQQTPGQGLQFLFEYFSETQRNKGNFPGRFSGRQFSNSRSEMNVSTLELGDSALYLCASSLVAGKNEAFFGQGTRLTVV.